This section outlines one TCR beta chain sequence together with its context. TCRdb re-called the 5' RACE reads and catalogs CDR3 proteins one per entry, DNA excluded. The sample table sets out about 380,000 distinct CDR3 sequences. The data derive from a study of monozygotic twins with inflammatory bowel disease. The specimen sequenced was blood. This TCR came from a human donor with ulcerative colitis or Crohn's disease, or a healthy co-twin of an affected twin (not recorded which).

CDR3 protein: CSARDWAGQNTGELFF. The J gene is TRBJ2-2, the V gene TRBV20-1; TCRdb's D gene call, TRBD1, goes unchecked for lack of DNA. The germline V gene encodes CDR1 DFQATT and CDR2 SNEGSKA (reference sequence). The CDR3 loop spans 16 amino acids.